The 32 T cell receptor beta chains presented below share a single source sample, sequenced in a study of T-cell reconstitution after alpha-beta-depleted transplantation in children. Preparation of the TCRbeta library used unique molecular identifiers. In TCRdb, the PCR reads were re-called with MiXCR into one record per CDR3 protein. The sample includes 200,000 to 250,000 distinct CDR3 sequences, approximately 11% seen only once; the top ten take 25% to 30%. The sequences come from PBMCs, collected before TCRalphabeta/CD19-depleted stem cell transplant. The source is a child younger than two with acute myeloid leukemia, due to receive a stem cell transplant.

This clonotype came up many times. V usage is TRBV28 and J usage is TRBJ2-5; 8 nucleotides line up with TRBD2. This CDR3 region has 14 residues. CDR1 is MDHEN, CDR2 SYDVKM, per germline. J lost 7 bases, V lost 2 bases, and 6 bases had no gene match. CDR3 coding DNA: TGTGCCAGCAGTTTAGGGGGACTAGAGGGGACCCAGTACTTC. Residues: CASSLGGLEGTQYF.

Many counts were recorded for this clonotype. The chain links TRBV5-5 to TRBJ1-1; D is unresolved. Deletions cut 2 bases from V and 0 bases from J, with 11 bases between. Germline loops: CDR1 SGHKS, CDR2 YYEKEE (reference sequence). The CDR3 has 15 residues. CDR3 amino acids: CASSFTVPVNTEAFF. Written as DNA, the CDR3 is TGTGCCAGCAGCTTTACAGTGCCGGTGAACACTGAAGCTTTCTTT.

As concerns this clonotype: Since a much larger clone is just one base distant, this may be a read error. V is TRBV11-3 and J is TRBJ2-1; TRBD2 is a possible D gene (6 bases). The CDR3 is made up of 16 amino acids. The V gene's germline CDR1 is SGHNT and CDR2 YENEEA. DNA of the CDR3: TGTGCCAGCAGCCCCTCATTAGCGGTCTCCTACAATGAGCATTTCTTC. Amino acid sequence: CASSPSLAVSYNEHFF.

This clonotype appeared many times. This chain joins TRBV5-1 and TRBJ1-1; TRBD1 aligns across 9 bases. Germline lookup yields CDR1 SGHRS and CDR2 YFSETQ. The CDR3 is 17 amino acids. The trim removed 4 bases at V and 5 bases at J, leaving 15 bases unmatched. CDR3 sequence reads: CASSDHRGLGSVTEAFF. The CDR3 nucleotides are TGCGCCAGCAGCGACCACAGGGGGCTGGGAAGCGTGACTGAAGCTTTCTTT.

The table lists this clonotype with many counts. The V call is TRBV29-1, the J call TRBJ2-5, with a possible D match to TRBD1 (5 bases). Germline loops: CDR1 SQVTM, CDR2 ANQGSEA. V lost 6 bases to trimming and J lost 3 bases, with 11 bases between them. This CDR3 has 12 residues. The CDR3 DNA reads TGCAGCGTAGGACACTCGGAAGAGACCCAGTACTTC. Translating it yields CSVGHSEETQYF.

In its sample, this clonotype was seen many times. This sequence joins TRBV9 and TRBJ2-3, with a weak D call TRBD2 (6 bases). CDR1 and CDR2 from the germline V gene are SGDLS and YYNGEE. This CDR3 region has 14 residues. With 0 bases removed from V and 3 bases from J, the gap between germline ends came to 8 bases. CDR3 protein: CASSVAGVTDTQYF. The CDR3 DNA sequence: TGTGCCAGCAGCGTAGCGGGAGTAACAGATACGCAGTATTTT.

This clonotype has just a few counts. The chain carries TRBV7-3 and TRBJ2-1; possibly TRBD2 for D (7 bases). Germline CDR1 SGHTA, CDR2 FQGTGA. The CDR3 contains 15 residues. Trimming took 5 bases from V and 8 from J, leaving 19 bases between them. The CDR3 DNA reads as TGTGCCAGCAGCCCCAATGGGGGGGCCGGGGATGAGCAGTTCTTC. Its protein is CASSPNGGAGDEQFF.

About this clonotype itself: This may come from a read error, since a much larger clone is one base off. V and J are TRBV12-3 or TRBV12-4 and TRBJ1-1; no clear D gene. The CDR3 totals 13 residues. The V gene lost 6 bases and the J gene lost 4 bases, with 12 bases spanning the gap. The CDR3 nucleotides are TGTGCCAGCAGGGAACGTCCTTCCACTGAAGCTTTCTTT. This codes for CASRERPSTEAFF.

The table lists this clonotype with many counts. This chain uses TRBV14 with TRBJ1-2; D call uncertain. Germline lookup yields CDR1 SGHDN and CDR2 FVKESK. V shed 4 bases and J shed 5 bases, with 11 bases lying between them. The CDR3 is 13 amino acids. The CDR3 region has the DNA TGTGCCAGCAGCCTAAGCAAAGGATATGGCTACACCTTC. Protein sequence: CASSLSKGYGYTF.

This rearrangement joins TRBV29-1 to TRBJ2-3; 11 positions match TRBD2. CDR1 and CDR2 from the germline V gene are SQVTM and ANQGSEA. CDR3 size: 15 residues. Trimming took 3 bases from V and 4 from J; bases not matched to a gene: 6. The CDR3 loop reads CSVEGTSGRADTQYF. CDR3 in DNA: TGCAGCGTTGAGGGGACTAGCGGACGCGCAGATACGCAGTATTTT.

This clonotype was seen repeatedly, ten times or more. CDR3 DNA sequence: TGTGCCAGCAGCGGAAGAGGGGGTTACGAGCAGTACTTC. Translated, it gives CASSGRGGYEQYF. The chain employs TRBV9 and TRBJ2-7, with D perhaps TRBD1 (6 bases). V lost 3 bases and J 4 bases, leaving 11 bases between the germline ends. CDR1 is SGDLS and CDR2 is YYNGEE in the germline V gene. This CDR3 spans 13 amino acids.

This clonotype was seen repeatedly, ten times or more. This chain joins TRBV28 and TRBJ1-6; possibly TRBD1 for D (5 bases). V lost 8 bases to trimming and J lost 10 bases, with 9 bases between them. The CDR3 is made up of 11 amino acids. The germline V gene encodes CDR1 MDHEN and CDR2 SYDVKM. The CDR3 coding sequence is TGTGCCAGCGGGGCTATGTCACCCCTCCACTTT. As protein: CASGAMSPLHF. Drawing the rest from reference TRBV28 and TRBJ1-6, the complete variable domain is DVKVTQSSRYLVKRTGEKVFLECVQDMDHENMFWYRQDPGLGLRLIYFSYDVKMKEKGDIPEGYSVSREKKERFSLILESASTNQTSMYLCASGAMSPLHFGNGTRLTVT.

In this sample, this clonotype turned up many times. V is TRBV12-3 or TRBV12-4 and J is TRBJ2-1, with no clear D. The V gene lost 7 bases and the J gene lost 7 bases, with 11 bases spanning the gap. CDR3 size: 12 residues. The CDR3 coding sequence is TGTGCCAGCACCGACCGGCAAAATGAGCAGTTCTTC. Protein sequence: CASTDRQNEQFF.

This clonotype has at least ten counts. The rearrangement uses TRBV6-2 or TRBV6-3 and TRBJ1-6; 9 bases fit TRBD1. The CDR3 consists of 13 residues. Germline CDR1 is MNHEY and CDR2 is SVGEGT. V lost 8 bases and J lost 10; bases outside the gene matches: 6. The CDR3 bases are TGTGCCAGCGTCATCGGACAGGGGTCACCCCTCCACTTT. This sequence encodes CASVIGQGSPLHF.

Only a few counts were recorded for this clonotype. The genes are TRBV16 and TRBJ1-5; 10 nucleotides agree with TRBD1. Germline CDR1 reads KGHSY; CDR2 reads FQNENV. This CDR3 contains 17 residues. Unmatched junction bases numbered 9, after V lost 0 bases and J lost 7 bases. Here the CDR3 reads CASSQSGTGVGGQPQHF. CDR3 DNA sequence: TGTGCCAGCAGCCAATCCGGGACAGGGGTCGGTGGGCAGCCCCAGCATTTT.

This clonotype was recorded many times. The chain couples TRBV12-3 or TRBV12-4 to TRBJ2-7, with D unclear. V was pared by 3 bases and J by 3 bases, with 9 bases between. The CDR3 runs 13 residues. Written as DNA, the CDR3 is TGTGCCAGCAGTTTTGGCAGAGACTACGAGCAGTACTTC. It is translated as CASSFGRDYEQYF.

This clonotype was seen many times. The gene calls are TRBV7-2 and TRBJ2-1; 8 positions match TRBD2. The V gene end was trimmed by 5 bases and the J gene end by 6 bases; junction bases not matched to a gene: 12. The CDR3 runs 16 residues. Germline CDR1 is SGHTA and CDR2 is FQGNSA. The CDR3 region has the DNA TGTGCCAGCAGCCCGGGTGGGAGCGGGAGTGCCAATGAGCAGTTCTTC. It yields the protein CASSPGGSGSANEQFF. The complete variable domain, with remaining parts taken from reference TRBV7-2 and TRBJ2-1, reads GAGVSQSPSNKVTEKGKDVELRCDPISGHTALYWYRQSLGQGLEFLIYFQGNSAPDKSGLPSDRFSAERTGGSVSTLTIQRTQQEDSAVYLCASSPGGSGSANEQFFGPGTRLTVL.

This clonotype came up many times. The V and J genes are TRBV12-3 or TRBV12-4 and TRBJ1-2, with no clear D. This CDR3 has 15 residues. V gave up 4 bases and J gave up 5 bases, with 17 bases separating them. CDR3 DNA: TGTGCCAGCAGTTCCCTCCGAGGTATCATGTATGGCTACACCTTC. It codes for CASSSLRGIMYGYTF.

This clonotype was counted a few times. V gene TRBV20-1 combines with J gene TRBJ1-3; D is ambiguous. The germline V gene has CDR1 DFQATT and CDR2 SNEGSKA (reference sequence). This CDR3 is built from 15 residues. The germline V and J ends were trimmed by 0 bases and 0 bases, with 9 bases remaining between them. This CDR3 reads CSARDKLSSGNTIYF. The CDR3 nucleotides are TGCAGTGCTAGAGACAAATTAAGCTCTGGAAACACCATATATTTT.

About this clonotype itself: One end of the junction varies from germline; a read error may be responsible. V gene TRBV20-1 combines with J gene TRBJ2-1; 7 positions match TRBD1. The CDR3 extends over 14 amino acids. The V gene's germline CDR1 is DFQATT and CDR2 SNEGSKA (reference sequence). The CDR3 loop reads CSAPLGGGYNEQIF. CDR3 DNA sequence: TGCAGTGCTCCTCTAGGGGGCGGGTACAATGAGCAGATCTTC.

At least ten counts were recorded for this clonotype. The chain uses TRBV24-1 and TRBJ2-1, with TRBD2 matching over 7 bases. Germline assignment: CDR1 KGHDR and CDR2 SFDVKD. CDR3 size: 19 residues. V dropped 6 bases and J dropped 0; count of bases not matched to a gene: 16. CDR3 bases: TGTGCCACCAGTCCGAGAGAGGGCCTACAGCGGGGCTCCTACAATGAGCAGTTCTTC. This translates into CATSPREGLQRGSYNEQFF.

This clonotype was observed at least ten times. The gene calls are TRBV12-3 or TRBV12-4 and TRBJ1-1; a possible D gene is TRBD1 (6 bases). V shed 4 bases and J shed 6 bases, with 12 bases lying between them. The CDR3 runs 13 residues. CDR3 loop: CASSSSGTSEAFF. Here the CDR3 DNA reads TGTGCCAGCAGTTCGTCCGGGACATCTGAAGCTTTCTTT.

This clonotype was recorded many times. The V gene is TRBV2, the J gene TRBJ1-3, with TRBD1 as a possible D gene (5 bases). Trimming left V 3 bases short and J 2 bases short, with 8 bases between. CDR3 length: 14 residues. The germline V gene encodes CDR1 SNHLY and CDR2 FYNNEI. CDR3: CASSEARAGNTIYF. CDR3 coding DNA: TGTGCCAGCAGTGAGGCCAGGGCTGGAAACACCATATATTTT.

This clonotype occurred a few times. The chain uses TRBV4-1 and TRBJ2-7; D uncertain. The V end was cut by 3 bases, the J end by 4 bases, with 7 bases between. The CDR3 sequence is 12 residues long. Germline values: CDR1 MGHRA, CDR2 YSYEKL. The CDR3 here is CASSQSAYEQYF. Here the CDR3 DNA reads TGCGCCAGCAGCCAGAGTGCTTACGAGCAGTACTTC.

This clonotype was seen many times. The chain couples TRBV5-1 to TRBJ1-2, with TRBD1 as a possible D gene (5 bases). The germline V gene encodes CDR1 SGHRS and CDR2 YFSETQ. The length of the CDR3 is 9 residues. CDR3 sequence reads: CPGRNGYTF. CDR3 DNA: TGCCCAGGGAGGAATGGCTACACCTTC.

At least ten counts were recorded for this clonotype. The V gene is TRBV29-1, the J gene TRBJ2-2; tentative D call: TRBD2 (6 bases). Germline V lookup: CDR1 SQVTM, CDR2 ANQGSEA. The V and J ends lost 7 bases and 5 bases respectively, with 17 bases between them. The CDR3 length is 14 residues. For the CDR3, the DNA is TGCAGCGCCCAACGAGAGACTAGGACCGGGGAGCTGTTTTTT. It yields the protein CSAQRETRTGELFF.

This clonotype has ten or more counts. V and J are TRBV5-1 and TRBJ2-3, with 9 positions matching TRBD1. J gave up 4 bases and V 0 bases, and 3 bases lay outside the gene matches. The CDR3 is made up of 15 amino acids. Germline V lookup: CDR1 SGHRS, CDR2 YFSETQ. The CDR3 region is CASSLGQGVSDTQYF. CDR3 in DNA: TGCGCCAGCAGCTTGGGACAGGGGGTCTCAGATACGCAGTATTTT.

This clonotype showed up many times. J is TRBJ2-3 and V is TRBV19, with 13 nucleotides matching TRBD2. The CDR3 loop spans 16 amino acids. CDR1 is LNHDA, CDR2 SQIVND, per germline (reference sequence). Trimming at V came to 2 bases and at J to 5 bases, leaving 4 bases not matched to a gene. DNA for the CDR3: TGTGCCAGTAGTATACGACTAGCGGGGGGCGGAGATACGCAGTATTTT. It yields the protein CASSIRLAGGGDTQYF.

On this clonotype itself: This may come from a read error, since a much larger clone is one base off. CDR3 coding DNA: TGTGCCAGCAGGGCCCGAGACAGCATAGTCTATGACTACACCTTC. This translates into CASRARDSIVYDYTF. This chain uses TRBV11-2 with TRBJ1-2; a weak D match, TRBD1 (5 bases). CDR1 SGHAT and CDR2 FQNNGV come from the germline V gene. This CDR3 comprises 15 residues.

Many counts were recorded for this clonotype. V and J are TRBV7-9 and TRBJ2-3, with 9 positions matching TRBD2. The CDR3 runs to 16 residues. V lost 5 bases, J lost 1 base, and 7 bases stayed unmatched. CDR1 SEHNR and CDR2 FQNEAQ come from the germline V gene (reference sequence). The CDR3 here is CASSRPWTSGTDTQYF. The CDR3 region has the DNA TGTGCCAGCAGCCGACCATGGACTAGCGGCACAGATACGCAGTATTTT.

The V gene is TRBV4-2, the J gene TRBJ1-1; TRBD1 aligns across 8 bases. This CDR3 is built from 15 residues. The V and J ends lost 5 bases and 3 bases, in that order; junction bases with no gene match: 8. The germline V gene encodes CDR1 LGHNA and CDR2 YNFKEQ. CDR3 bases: TGTGCCAGCAGCATCACAGGGGGGGGGGACACTGAAGCTTTCTTT. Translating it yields CASSITGGGDTEAFF.

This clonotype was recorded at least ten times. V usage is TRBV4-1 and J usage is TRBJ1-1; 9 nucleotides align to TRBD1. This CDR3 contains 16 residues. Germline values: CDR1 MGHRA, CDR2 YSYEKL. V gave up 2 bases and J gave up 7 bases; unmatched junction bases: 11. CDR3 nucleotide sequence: TGCGCCAGCAGCCAACCCTGGGGGGTGACAGGGGGTGAAGCTTTCTTT. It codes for CASSQPWGVTGGEAFF.